This T cell receptor beta chain was obtained from a study of T cells in tuberculosis. As for the study in general: T cells were selected with CD1B tetramers loaded with glucose monomycolate.

Note on this clone: Its antigen remains unidentified.

Generated by immunoSEQ multiplex PCR, the TCRdb table keeps only in-frame clones and is missing some. The table records about 37,000 clones, 90% to 95% of them present only once. J gave up 6 bases and V 0 bases, and 4 bases lay outside the gene matches. Germline V gene sequence: CDR1 SGHRS, CDR2 YFSETQ. The CDR3 is made up of 15 amino acids. General study findings and limits: Shorter CDR3-alpha in active tuberculosis partly drove smaller distances.

The chain recombines TRBV5-1 with TRBJ2-1; 9 positions match TRBD1. The sequenced material came from PBMCs. The clonotype was recovered from a donor aged 10 to 29 with latent tuberculosis or without tuberculosis infection. Some clones in this sample may be carry-over from other donors' samples. CDR3 region: CASSLDRGLGNEQFF. The CDR3 nucleotides read TGCGCCAGCAGCTTGGACAGGGGGCTTGGCAATGAGCAGTTCTTC.